The clone carrying this T cell receptor beta chain was seen more than once but under ten times. The entry originates in a study of blood T cells in healthy people across ages. Study-level information: About one barcoded beta molecule per two T cells came from capture by template switching.

Primed by a sample-barcoded 5' primer and a J-beta primer mix, a second PCR proceeded for 7 to 11 cycles. MiXCR, applied by TCRdb to the 5' RACE reads, yields one record per CDR3 protein. There are over a million distinct CDR3 sequences in the sample; approximately 40% occur only once, and approximately 7.9% lies in the top ten. Germline CDR1 DFQATT, CDR2 SNEGSKA (reference sequence). The CDR3 has 11 residues. V lost 2 bases, J lost 7 bases, and 8 bases lay in between. The source of this sequence is a woman in her late teens or twenties in good health. The chain combines TRBV20-1 with TRBJ1-2; D is unresolved. The specimen was blood. CDR3 DNA sequence: TGCAGTGCTAGACCTACCGGTGGCTACACCTTC. Translating it yields CSARPTGGYTF.